This TCR beta chain appears in the sequencing data of a study of T-cell reconstitution after alpha-beta-depleted transplantation in children. Unique molecular identifiers were used to barcode this TCRbeta library. TCRdb called the PCR reads again in MiXCR, with one record for every CDR3 protein. The sample holds a few hundred thousand distinct CDR3 sequences, 9.9% seen once. The CDR3 totals 12 residues. Trimming removed 5 bases at V and 7 bases at J, with 8 bases between. Per the germline V gene, CDR1 is MNHEY and CDR2 is SVGEGT. This clonotype has a handful of counts. This TCR derives from a human donor who donated a stem cell graft to a child with SCID. V and J are TRBV6-2 or TRBV6-3 and TRBJ1-4; no clear D gene. The material was PBMCs from the stem cell graft donor, obtained from the stem cell graft. CDR3 protein: CASSPIREKLFF. The CDR3 DNA is TGTGCCAGCAGTCCCATTCGTGAAAAACTGTTTTTT.